The 13 T cell receptor beta chains below come from one sample, sequenced in a study of human T cells and chemical hapten exposure. MiXCR was run by TCRdb on the RACE reads, yielding one entry per CDR3 protein. The sample includes approximately 84,000 distinct CDR3 sequences, approximately 10% of them seen just once. As to time point: patch test 2, 6 weeks after DPC sensitization. Treatment defined: therapeutic diphenylcyclopropenone sensitization with weekly scalp DPC. Sequencing was performed on whole blood, taken in connection with sensitization to the hapten diphenylcyclopropenone (DPC). The receptors here all came from a young man with alopecia areata. Some clones in this sample may be carry-over from other donors' samples.

V and J are TRBV6-5 and TRBJ1-1, with D unclear. The germline gives CDR1 MNHEY, CDR2 SVGAGI. The CDR3 sequence is 14 residues long. Deletions cut 0 bases from V and 6 bases from J, with 11 bases between. The CDR3 DNA reads as TGTGCCAGCAGTTACTCGACCATGGCCCCTGAAGCTTTCTTT. It translates to CASSYSTMAPEAFF.

The DNA of the CDR3 is TGCAGCGAGACTAGTACAGGCGAGACCCAGTACTTC. As protein: CSETSTGETQYF. The V gene is TRBV29-1, the J gene TRBJ2-5; tentative D call: TRBD2 (6 bases). The CDR3 has 12 residues. Trimming took 7 bases from V and 5 from J, leaving 14 bases between them. CDR1 SQVTM and CDR2 ANQGSEA come from the germline V gene.

This clonotype has at least ten counts. This chain connects TRBV19 to TRBJ2-6; TRBD1 aligns across 10 bases. J was trimmed by 2 bases and V by 6 bases; bases with no gene match: 13. CDR1 and CDR2 from the germline V gene are LNHDA and SQIVND (reference sequence). The CDR3 consists of 19 residues. For the CDR3, the DNA is TGTGCCAGTAGGAATCCCTGGGACAGGGGTTTTACTGGGGCCAACGTCCTGACTTTC. Its translation is CASRNPWDRGFTGANVLTF.

The chain recombines TRBV6-1 with TRBJ2-7; the match to TRBD1 covers 8 bases. This CDR3 region has 14 residues. V dropped 6 bases and J dropped 1; count of bases not matched to a gene: 5. Germline CDR1 MNHNS, CDR2 SASEGT. CDR3: CASSLTGESYEQYV. In DNA, the CDR3 is TGTGCCAGCAGCCTGACAGGGGAATCCTACGAGCAGTACGTC.

V and J are TRBV27 and TRBJ1-2, with a possible D match to TRBD1 (6 bases). The germline V and J ends were trimmed by 4 bases and 7 bases, with 13 bases remaining between them. The CDR3 consists of 13 residues. Germline CDR1 MNHEY, CDR2 SMNVEV (reference sequence). DNA for the CDR3: TGTGCCAGCAGTTCCTACAGGGCGAGTGGCTACACCTTC. Protein product: CASSSYRASGYTF.

This clonotype was counted at least ten times. The rearrangement links TRBV5-1 to TRBJ1-5; 8 bases align to TRBD1. Germline values: CDR1 SGHRS, CDR2 YFSETQ. The CDR3 extends over 15 amino acids. V trimming: 4 bases; J trimming: 3 bases; junction bases outside the gene matches: 6. As DNA, the CDR3 is TGCGCCAGCAGCACAGGACAGGGATACAATCAGCCCCAGCATTTT. Protein sequence: CASSTGQGYNQPQHF.

This clonotype was counted at least ten times. The chain carries TRBV7-6 and TRBJ1-5; D possibly corresponds to TRBD1 (6 bases). This CDR3 has 15 residues. The V gene lost 4 bases and the J gene lost 4 bases, with 14 bases spanning the gap. The germline V gene has CDR1 SGHVS and CDR2 FNYEAQ. The chain's CDR3 is CASSSRDIGNQPQHF. The CDR3 nucleotides are TGTGCCAGCAGCTCGAGGGACATCGGGAATCAGCCCCAGCATTTT.

This clonotype was detected only a few times. The chain has TRBV6-2 or TRBV6-3 and TRBJ1-1, with D perhaps matching TRBD1 (6 bases). Trimming removed 5 bases from V and 8 bases from J, with 15 bases in between. The CDR3 covers 13 residues. Germline CDR1 is MNHEY and CDR2 is SVGEGT. The CDR3 nucleotides read TGTGCCAGCAGTCACCGGGGACATGCCGAAGCTTTCTTT. Residues: CASSHRGHAEAFF.

This clonotype was picked up a small number of times. Since a much larger clone is just one base distant, this may be a read error. The chain recombines TRBV6-5 with TRBJ1-1, with TRBD1 identical over 8 bases. Germline loops: CDR1 MNHEY, CDR2 SVGAGI. J lost 10 bases, V lost 0 bases, and 10 bases had no gene match. The CDR3 is 15 residues long. The CDR3 here is CASSYSDRGRPGAFF. The CDR3 bases are TGTGCCAGCAGTTACTCCGACAGGGGTCGGCCTGGAGCTTTCTTT.

This clonotype was recorded a few times. The chain links TRBV10-2 to TRBJ1-5, with 7 bases lining up with TRBD1. Germline CDR1 and CDR2: WSHSY and SAAADI. This CDR3 region has 15 residues. V gave up 6 bases and J gave up 2 bases; unmatched junction bases: 7. CDR3 region: CASSPDRLGNQPQHF. In DNA, the CDR3 is TGCGCCAGCAGCCCGGACAGGCTTGGCAATCAGCCCCAGCATTTT.

This clonotype was counted only a few times. The rearrangement joins TRBV4-3 to TRBJ1-2; D ambiguous. There are 16 residues in the CDR3. Trimming left V 0 bases short and J 0 bases short, with 11 bases between. Looked up from germline, CDR1 is LGHNA and CDR2 is YSLEER. CDR3 loop: CASSQDYATSNYGYTF. The CDR3 bases are TGCGCCAGCAGCCAAGACTACGCAACTTCTAACTATGGCTACACCTTC.

The rearrangement uses TRBV9 and TRBJ2-5; possible D gene TRBD1, 6 bases. CDR1 and CDR2 (germline): SGDLS, YYNGEE. The CDR3 runs 14 residues. Trimming left V 0 bases short and J 2 bases short, with 8 bases between. The CDR3 DNA reads as TGTGCCAGCAGCGTAGTTGGACAGCAAGAGACCCAGTACTTC. The encoded protein is CASSVVGQQETQYF.

This clonotype was found many times. The chain combines TRBV29-1 with TRBJ2-2; 7 bases match TRBD1. The V gene's germline CDR1 is SQVTM and CDR2 ANQGSEA. The CDR3 extends over 14 amino acids. Trimming took 4 bases from V and 4 from J; bases not matched to a gene: 6. CDR3 nucleotides: TGCAGCGTTGCAACAGGGGCTCGCACCGGGGAGCTGTTTTTT. It codes for CSVATGARTGELFF.